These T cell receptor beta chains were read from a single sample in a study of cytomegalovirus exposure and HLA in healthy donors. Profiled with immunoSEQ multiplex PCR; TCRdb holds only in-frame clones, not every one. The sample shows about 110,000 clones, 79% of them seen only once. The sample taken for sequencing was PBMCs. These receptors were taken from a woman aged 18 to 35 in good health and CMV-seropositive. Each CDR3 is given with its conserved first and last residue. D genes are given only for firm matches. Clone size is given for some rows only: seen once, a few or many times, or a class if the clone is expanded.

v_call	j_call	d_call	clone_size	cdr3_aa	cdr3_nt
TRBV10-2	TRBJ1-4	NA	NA	CASSEFSSNEKLFF	TGCGCCAGCAGTGAGTTCAGTTCTAATGAAAAACTGTTTTTT
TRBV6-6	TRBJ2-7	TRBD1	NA	CASNRGLGEQYF	TGTGCCAGCAACAGGGGTCTAGGCGAGCAGTACTTC
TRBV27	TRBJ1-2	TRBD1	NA	CASSPRGVNYGYTF	TGTGCCAGCAGCCCCAGGGGGGTTAACTATGGCTACACCTTC
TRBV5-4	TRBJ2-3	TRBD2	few	CASSFTSGSTDTQYF	TGTGCCAGCAGCTTCACTAGCGGGAGCACAGATACGCAGTATTTT
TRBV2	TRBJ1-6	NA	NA	CASSGDGVNSPLHF	TGTGCCAGCAGTGGTGACGGGGTCAATTCACCCCTCCACTTT
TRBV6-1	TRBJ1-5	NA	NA	CATGELVGQPQHF	TGTGCCACAGGGGAACTGGTGGGTCAGCCCCAGCATTTT
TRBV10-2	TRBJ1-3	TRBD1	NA	CASKKSRGLSGNTIYF	TGCGCCAGCAAAAAGTCCAGGGGGCTTTCTGGAAACACCATATATTTT
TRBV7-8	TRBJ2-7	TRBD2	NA	CASNRLAGAYEQYF	TGTGCCAGCAACCGACTAGCGGGAGCCTACGAGCAGTACTTC
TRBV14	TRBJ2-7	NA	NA	CASSPGGRDEQYF	TGTGCCAGCAGCCCTGGAGGGCGGGACGAGCAGTACTTC
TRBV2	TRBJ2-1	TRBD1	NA	CASSVDRDSYNEQFF	TGTGCCAGCAGCGTTGACAGGGACTCCTACAATGAGCAGTTCTTC
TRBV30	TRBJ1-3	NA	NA	CAWQTGGGTIYF	TGTGCCTGGCAGACGGGCGGGGGCACCATATATTTT
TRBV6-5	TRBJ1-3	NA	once	CASSLSGSGNTIYF	TGTGCCAGCAGCCTATCGGGTTCTGGAAACACCATATATTTT
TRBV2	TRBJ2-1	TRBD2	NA	CASSTSGRENEQFF	TGTGCCAGCAGTACTAGCGGGAGGGAGAATGAGCAGTTCTTC
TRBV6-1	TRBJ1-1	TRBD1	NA	CASSEQPGQMNTEAFF	TGTGCCAGCAGCGAACAGCCGGGACAGATGAACACTGAAGCTTTCTTT
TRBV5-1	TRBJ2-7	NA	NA	CASSPDSLRSEQYF	TGCGCCAGCAGCCCGGACTCCCTCCGGAGTGAGCAGTACTTC
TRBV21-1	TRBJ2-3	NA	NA	CASRPPGGRDTQYF	TGTGCCAGCAGGCCCCCTGGCGGGAGAGATACGCAGTATTTT
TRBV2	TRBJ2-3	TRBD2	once	CASSERTSGQYF	TGTGCCAGCAGTGAACGGACTAGCGGGCAGTATTTT
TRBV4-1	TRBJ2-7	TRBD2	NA	CASSRRLAVREGYEQYF	TGCGCCAGCAGCCGCAGACTAGCGGTACGGGAGGGCTACGAGCAGTACTTC
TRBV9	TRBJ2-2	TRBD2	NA	CASSVGREGSRRELFF	TGTGCCAGCAGCGTAGGGAGGGAGGGTTCGAGAAGGGAGCTGTTTTTT
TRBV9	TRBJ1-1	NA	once	CASSVAQYTEAFF	TGTGCCAGCAGCGTAGCTCAGTACACTGAAGCTTTCTTT
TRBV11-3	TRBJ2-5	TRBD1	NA	CASSSRQGHETQYF	TGTGCCAGCAGCTCTCGACAGGGCCATGAGACCCAGTACTTC
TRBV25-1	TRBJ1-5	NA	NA	CASSAGKGQPQHF	TGTGCCAGCAGTGCAGGGAAAGGTCAGCCCCAGCATTTT
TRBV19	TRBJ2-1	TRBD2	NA	CASSGGETYNEQFF	TGTGCCAGTAGCGGGGGGGAAACATACAATGAGCAGTTCTTC
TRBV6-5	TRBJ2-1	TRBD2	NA	CASGRASGNNEQFF	TGTGCCAGCGGACGGGCTAGCGGCAACAATGAGCAGTTCTTC
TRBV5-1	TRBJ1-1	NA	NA	CASSELLTGPTEAFF	TGCGCCAGCAGCGAATTGCTTACAGGGCCAACAGAAGCTTTCTTT
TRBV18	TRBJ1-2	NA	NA	CASSPDGVNGYTF	TGTGCCAGCTCACCAGACGGGGTAAATGGCTACACCTTC
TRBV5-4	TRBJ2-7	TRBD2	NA	CASSFGGPGLAIYEQYF	TGTGCCAGCAGCTTTGGGGGACCGGGACTAGCAATCTACGAGCAGTACTTC
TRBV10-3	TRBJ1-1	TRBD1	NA	CAISGATGPYTEAFF	TGTGCCATCAGTGGGGCGACAGGGCCCTACACTGAAGCTTTCTTT
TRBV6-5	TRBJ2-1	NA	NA	CASSEDRTYNEQFF	TGTGCCAGCAGTGAGGACAGAACCTACAATGAGCAGTTCTTC
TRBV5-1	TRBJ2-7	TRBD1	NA	CASSSSDRGLHEQYF	TGCGCCAGCAGCTCCTCGGACAGGGGGCTCCACGAGCAGTACTTC